Listed below are T cell receptor beta chains from one sample, sequenced in a study of identifying expanded T cells in peripheral blood. The data were produced by immunoSEQ multiplex PCR, yet TCRdb's version contains in-frame clones alone and is incomplete. The sample contains 95,000 or so clones, around 88% of which appear only once. Sequenced: blood. These receptors originate from a person aged 18 to 70 in good health. The CDR3 runs from the conserved cysteine through the conserved F or W. Each record gives: clone size, D gene, CDR3 length, J gene, V gene, CDR3 protein, CDR3 DNA. D genes are given only for firm matches. Only part of the rows carry a size: once, few, many, or a class if the clone is expanded.

>-|-|14|TRBJ1-2|TRBV7-2
CASSPILGPGGYTF
TGTGCCAGCAGCCCAATCCTAGGGCCGGGCGGCTACACCTTC
>-|-|13|TRBJ2-1|TRBV4-3
CASSQDKGNEQFF
TGCGCCAGCAGCCAAGATAAAGGCAATGAGCAGTTCTTC
>once|-|16|TRBJ2-5|TRBV7-9
CASSRSTTSWGETQYF
TGTGCCAGCAGCCGATCTACGACAAGCTGGGGAGAGACCCAGTACTTC
>-|-|16|TRBJ2-3|TRBV7-2
CASSPRRPGRGDTQYF
TGTGCCAGCAGCCCCCGCCGTCCGGGACGAGGAGATACGCAGTATTTT
>-|-|12|TRBJ2-3|TRBV9
CASSVGIDTQYF
TGTGCCAGCAGCGTCGGAATAGATACGCAGTATTTT
>-|TRBD2|17|TRBJ2-5|TRBV5-4
CASSPRGAGAMGETQYF
TGTGCCAGCAGCCCCCGGGGAGCGGGGGCCATGGGGGAGACCCAGTACTTC
>few|-|12|TRBJ1-2|TRBV10-3
CAISGGNYGYTF
TGTGCCATCAGTGGAGGGAACTATGGCTACACCTTC
>-|TRBD1|15|TRBJ1-1|TRBV11-2
CASSLDREGNAEAFF
TGTGCCAGCAGCTTGGACAGGGAGGGGAATGCTGAAGCTTTCTTT
>-|TRBD1|16|TRBJ1-1|TRBV5-1
CASSPRTGNSNTEAFF
TGCGCCAGCAGCCCTCGGACAGGCAATTCGAACACTGAAGCTTTCTTT
>-|-|15|TRBJ1-2|TRBV29-1
CSVEEGAPQAFGYTF
TGCAGCGTTGAAGAAGGAGCACCCCAGGCCTTTGGCTACACCTTC
>-|-|14|TRBJ1-4|TRBV7-9
CASSFLDTNEKLFF
TGTGCCAGCAGCTTCTTGGATACTAATGAAAAACTGTTTTTT
>once|-|13|TRBJ1-6|TRBV29-1
CSVREQENSPLHF
TGCAGCGTTCGAGAACAGGAAAATTCACCCCTCCACTTT
>-|TRBD1|13|TRBJ1-4|TRBV2
CASRGQANEKLFF
TGTGCCAGCAGGGGACAGGCTAATGAAAAACTGTTTTTT
>-|-|14|TRBJ1-5|TRBV7-2
CASSFSVPNQPQHF
TGTGCCAGCAGCTTCTCGGTGCCCAATCAGCCCCAGCATTTT
>-|TRBD1|18|TRBJ1-2|TRBV18
CASSPLSPGQGRGGGYTF
TGTGCCAGCTCACCACTATCTCCGGGACAGGGACGGGGTGGAGGCTACACCTTC
>-|-|14|TRBJ1-1|TRBV4-3
CASSQAHMNTEAFF
TGCGCCAGCAGCCAAGCGCACATGAACACTGAAGCTTTCTTT
>-|-|14|TRBJ2-7|TRBV19
CASSPGEVGYEQYF
TGTGCCAGTAGTCCAGGGGAGGTGGGCTACGAGCAGTACTTC
>-|-|16|TRBJ2-6|TRBV7-3
CASSSPGSTGANVLTF
TGTGCCAGCAGCTCACCAGGGTCAACTGGGGCCAACGTCCTGACTTTC
>-|-|12|TRBJ2-5|TRBV10-3
CAISRGEETQYF
TGTGCCATCAGCCGGGGAGAAGAGACCCAGTACTTC
>-|-|13|TRBJ1-4|TRBV2
CASSAGDHEKLFF
TGTGCCAGCAGTGCCGGTGATCATGAAAAACTGTTTTTT
>-|-|13|TRBJ1-1|TRBV28
CASTRHGWAEAFF
TGTGCCAGCACCCGGCACGGGTGGGCTGAAGCTTTCTTT
>-|TRBD2|18|TRBJ2-2|TRBV11-3
CASSSFLAGGLNTGELFF
TGTGCCAGCAGCTCCTTCCTAGCGGGGGGCCTTAACACCGGGGAGCTGTTTTTT
>once|-|13|TRBJ1-1|TRBV19
CASSISMNTEAFF
TGTGCCAGTAGTATCTCGATGAACACTGAAGCTTTCTTT
>few|-|16|TRBJ2-7|TRBV5-1
CASSTLPGQLAYEQYF
TGCGCCAGCAGCACTCTACCCGGACAGTTAGCCTACGAGCAGTACTTC
>-|TRBD1|14|TRBJ2-5|TRBV7-2
CASSLTGGKETQYF
TGTGCCAGCAGCCTCACAGGGGGAAAGGAGACCCAGTACTTC
>once|-|13|TRBJ2-7|TRBV7-2
CASSFYTLDEQYF
TGTGCCAGCAGCTTTTACACCCTGGACGAGCAGTACTTC
>-|-|12|TRBJ2-1|TRBV6-1
CASSAHYNEQFF
TGTGCCAGCAGTGCGCACTACAATGAGCAGTTCTTC
>-|TRBD2|15|TRBJ2-1|TRBV10-1
CASSDSGGAYNEQFF
TGCGCCAGCAGTGACAGCGGGGGGGCCTACAATGAGCAGTTCTTC
>-|-|13|TRBJ1-5|TRBV30
CASAGGPNQPQHF
TGTGCCTCCGCGGGGGGGCCGAATCAGCCCCAGCATTTT
>once|-|13|TRBJ1-2|TRBV15
CATSRDRVRGYTF
TGTGCCACCAGCAGAGACAGGGTGCGGGGCTACACCTTC
>once|-|13|TRBJ1-5|TRBV6-6
CASTGDPSQPQHF
TGTGCCAGTACCGGGGACCCCAGCCAGCCCCAGCATTTT
>few|-|14|TRBJ1-5|TRBV9
CASSVGGYNQPQHF
TGTGCCAGCAGCGTTGGTGGGTACAATCAGCCCCAGCATTTT
>-|-|16|TRBJ2-1|TRBV7-2
CASSPRQILTSNEQFF
TGTGCCAGCAGCCCGAGACAGATTCTGACGAGCAATGAGCAGTTCTTC
>-|-|16|TRBJ1-4|TRBV25-1
CASSEPHDGFNEKLFF
TGTGCCAGCAGTGAACCCCATGACGGCTTCAATGAAAAACTGTTTTTT
>-|TRBD1|18|TRBJ1-1|TRBV4-2
CASSPTRTGPLMNTEAFF
TGTGCCAGCAGCCCCACTAGGACAGGGCCCCTAATGAACACTGAAGCTTTCTTT
>-|TRBD1|14|TRBJ2-7|TRBV5-6
CASSLAGTAPWGYF
TGTGCCAGCAGCTTGGCCGGGACAGCGCCTTGGGGGTACTTC
>-|-|13|TRBJ1-1|TRBV5-5
CASSAQLNTEAFF
TGTGCCAGCAGCGCACAACTGAACACTGAAGCTTTCTTT
>-|TRBD2|15|TRBJ2-1|TRBV5-4
CASSLGGGSYNEQFF
TGTGCCAGCAGCTTAGGCGGGGGGTCCTACAATGAGCAGTTCTTC
>-|-|13|TRBJ2-3|TRBV7-2
CASSSAYADTQYF
TGTGCCAGCAGCTCCGCCTACGCAGATACGCAGTATTTT
>-|-|15|TRBJ1-2|TRBV11-2
CASSPTTVPAYGYTF
TGTGCCAGCAGCCCTACGACAGTACCCGCCTATGGCTACACCTTC
>-|-|15|TRBJ1-5|TRBV4-3
CASSQDRYSNQPQHF
TGCGCCAGCAGCCAAGACAGATATAGCAATCAGCCCCAGCATTTT